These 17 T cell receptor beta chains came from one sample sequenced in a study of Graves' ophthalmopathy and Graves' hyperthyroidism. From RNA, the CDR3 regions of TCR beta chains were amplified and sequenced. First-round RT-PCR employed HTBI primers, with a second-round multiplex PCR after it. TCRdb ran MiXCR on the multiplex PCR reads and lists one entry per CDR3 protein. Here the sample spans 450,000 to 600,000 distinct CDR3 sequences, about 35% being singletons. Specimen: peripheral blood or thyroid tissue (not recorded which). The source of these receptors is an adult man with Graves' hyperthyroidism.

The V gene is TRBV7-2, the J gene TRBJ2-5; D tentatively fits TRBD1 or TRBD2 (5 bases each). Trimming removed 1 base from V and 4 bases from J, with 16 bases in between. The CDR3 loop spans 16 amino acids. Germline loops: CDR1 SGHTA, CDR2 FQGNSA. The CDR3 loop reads CASSLDPVRGRETQYF. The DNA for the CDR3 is TGTGCCAGCAGCTTAGACCCGGTGAGGGGTAGAGAGACCCAGTACTTC.

CDR3 region: CASSFLGGQPQHF. For the CDR3, the DNA is TGCGCCAGCAGCTTTTTGGGGGGACAGCCCCAGCATTTT. The V gene is TRBV5-1, the J gene TRBJ1-5; TRBD1 is a possible D gene (5 bases). Per germline, CDR1 SGHRS and CDR2 YFSETQ. This CDR3 is 13 amino acids long. The V and J ends lost 2 bases and 7 bases respectively, with 10 bases between them.

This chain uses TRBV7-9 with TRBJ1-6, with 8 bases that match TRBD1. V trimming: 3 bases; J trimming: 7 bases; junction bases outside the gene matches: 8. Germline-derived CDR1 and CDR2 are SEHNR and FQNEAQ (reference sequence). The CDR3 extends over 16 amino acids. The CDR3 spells CASSFDRRGQNSPLHF. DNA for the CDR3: TGTGCCAGCAGCTTCGACCGCAGGGGGCAAAATTCACCCCTCCACTTT.

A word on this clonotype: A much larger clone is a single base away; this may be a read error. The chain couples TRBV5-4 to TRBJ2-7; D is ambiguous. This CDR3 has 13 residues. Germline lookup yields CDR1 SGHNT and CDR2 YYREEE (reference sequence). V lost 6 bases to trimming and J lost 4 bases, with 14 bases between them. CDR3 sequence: CASKIVGTYEQYF. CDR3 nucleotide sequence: TGTGCCAGCAAAATAGTGGGTACATACGAGCAGTACTTC.

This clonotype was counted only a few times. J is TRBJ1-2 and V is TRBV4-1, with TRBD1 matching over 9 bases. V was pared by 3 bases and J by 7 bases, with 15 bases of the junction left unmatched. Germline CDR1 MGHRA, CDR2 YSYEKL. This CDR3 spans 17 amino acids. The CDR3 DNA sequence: TGCGCCAGCAGCCAGCCACAGGGGGCTGGGCTAGGTTCTGGCTACACCTTC. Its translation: CASSQPQGAGLGSGYTF.

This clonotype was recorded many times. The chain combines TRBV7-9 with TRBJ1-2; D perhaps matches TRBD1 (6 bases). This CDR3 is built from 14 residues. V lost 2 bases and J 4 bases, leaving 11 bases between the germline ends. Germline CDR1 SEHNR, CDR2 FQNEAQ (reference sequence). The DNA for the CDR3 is TGTGCCAGCAGCTTACACAGGGAAAGCTATGGCTACACCTTC. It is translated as CASSLHRESYGYTF.

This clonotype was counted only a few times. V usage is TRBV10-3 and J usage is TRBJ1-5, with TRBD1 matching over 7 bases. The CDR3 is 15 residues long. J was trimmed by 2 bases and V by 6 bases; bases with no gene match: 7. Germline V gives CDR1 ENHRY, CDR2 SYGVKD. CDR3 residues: CAIRGTVSGNQPQHF. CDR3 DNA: TGTGCCATCAGAGGGACAGTCTCCGGCAATCAGCCCCAGCATTTT.

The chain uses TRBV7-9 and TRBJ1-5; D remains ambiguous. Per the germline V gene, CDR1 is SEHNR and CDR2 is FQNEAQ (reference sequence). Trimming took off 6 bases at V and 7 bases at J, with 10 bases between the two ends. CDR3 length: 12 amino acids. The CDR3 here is CASSRGWQPQHF. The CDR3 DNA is TGTGCCAGCAGTCGTGGGTGGCAGCCCCAGCATTTT. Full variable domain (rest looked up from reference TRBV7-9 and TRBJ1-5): DTGVSQNPRHKITKRGQNVTFRCDPISEHNRLYWYRQTLGQGPEFLTYFQNEAQLEKSRLLSDRFSAERPKGSFSTLEIQRTEQGDSAMYLCASSRGWQPQHFGDGTRLSIL.

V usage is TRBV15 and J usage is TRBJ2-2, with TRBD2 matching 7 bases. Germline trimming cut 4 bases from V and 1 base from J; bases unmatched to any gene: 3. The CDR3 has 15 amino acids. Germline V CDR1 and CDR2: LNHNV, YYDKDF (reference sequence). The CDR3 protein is CATSKRTRNTGELFF. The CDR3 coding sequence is TGTGCCACCAGCAAAAGGACTAGGAACACCGGGGAGCTGTTTTTT.

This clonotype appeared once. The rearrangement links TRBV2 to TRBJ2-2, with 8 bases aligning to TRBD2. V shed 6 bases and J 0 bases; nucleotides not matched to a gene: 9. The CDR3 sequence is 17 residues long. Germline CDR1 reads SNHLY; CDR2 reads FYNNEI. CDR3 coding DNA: TGTGCCAGCAGCCAGGGATCAGCGGGGGCGAACACCGGGGAGCTGTTTTTT. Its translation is CASSQGSAGANTGELFF.

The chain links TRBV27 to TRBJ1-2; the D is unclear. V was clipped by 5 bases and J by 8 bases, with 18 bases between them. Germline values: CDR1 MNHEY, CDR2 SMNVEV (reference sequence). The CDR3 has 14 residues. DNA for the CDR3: TGTGCCAGCAGTCCGAGAGGCAGTCCTGGGGGCTACACCTTC. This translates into CASSPRGSPGGYTF.

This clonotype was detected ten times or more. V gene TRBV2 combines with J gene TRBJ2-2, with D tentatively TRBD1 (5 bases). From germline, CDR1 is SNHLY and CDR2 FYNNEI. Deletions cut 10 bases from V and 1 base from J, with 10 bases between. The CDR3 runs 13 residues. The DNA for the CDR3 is TGTGCCACCCGACAGATGAACACCGGGGAGCTGTTTTTT. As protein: CATRQMNTGELFF.

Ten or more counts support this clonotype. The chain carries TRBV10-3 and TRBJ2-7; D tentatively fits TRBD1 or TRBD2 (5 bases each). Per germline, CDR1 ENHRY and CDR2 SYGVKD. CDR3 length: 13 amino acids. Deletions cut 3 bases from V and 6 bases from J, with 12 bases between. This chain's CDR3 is CAISEGEMGEQYF. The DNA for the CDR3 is TGTGCCATCAGTGAAGGGGAGATGGGCGAGCAGTACTTC.

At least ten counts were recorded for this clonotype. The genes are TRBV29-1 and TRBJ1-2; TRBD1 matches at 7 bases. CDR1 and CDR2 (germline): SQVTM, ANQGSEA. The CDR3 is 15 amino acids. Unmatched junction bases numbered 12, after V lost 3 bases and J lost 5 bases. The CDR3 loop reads CSVDGTAKKSYGYTF. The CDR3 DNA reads TGCAGCGTTGATGGGACAGCGAAGAAGAGTTATGGCTACACCTTC.

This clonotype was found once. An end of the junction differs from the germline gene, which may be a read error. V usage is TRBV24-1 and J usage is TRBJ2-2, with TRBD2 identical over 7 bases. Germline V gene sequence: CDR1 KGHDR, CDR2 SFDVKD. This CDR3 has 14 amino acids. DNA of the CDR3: TGTGCCACCAAGGGACTAATGAACACCGGGGAGCTGTTCTTT. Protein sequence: CATKGLMNTGELFF.

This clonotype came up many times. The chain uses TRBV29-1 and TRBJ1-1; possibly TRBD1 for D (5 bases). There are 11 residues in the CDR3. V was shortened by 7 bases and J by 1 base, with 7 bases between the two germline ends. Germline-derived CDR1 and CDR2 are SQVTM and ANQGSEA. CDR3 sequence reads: CSGGTNTEAFF. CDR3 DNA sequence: TGCAGCGGGGGGACGAACACTGAAGCTTTCTTT.

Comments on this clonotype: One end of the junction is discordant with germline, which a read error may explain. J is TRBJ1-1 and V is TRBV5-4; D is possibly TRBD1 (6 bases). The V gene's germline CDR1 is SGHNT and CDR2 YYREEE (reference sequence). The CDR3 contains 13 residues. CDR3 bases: TGTGCCAGCAGTTTTCTGGGGGGCACTGAAGCTTCCTTT. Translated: CASSFLGGTEASF. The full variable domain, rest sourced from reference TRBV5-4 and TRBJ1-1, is ETGVTQSPTHLIKTRGQQVTLRCSSQSGHNTVSWYQQALGQGPQFIFQYYREEENGRGNFPPRFSGLQFPNYSSELNVNALELDDSALYLCASSFLGGTEASFGQGTRLTVV.